This T cell receptor (beta chain) was recovered during a study of T cell responses to AZD1222 COVID-19 vaccine. This CDR3 spans 15 amino acids. The germline CDR1 and CDR2 sequences are SGHVS and FNYEAQ. Losses at the gene ends were 5 bases for V and 5 bases for J; bases not matched to a gene: 10. Comments on this clone: As yet, its antigen is unknown.

Study-level findings and limits: With dominance at 160-218 and 743-854, vaccine-associated CD4 TCRs spanned spike. Sampled repertoires all dated from after the peak T cell response. Donors were largely white British and mainly female; clonal diversity was possibly underestimated.

The method was immunoSEQ multiplex PCR; TCRdb's version includes in-frame clones alone and lacks a portion of them. Among about 100,000 clones, 80% to 90% were seen once, and the ten largest hold 6.3%. Sample: peripheral blood, taken on day 0 of AZD1222 vaccination. This clonotype was obtained from an adult in good health. The chain has TRBV7-6 and TRBJ1-1; 8 positions match TRBD1. The CDR3 DNA reads TGTGCCAGCAGCAAAGGGACAGGTATGGTAACTGAAGCTTTCTTT. Its protein product is CASSKGTGMVTEAFF.